One sample yielded the 7 T cell receptor delta chains listed below, sequenced in a study of gamma-delta T cells after stem cell transplantation. TCRdb used CATT to re-call clones from the RT-PCR reads. The sample yields about 2,700 delta-chain clones, 20% to 25% seen once. The specimen was gamma-delta T cells. Every receptor here comes from a human donor. It is not recorded whose cells these are; they may come from a transplant donor.

This clone has only one observation. A read error is possible here, since a much larger clone lies one base away. Within the sample, other DNA sequences also encode this same CDR3. The V and J genes are TRDV3 and TRDJ1, with TRDD3 identical over 8 bases. This CDR3 is built from 18 residues. Germline values: CDR1 TVYSNPD, CDR2 GDNSRS (reference sequence). The CDR3 sequence: CAPWGTYGLGDPDDKLIF. CDR3 sequence (DNA): TGCGCCCCCTGGGGCACCTACGGGCTGGGGGACCCCGACGATAAACTCATCTTT. Based on the CDR3 plus reference TRDV3 and TRDJ1, the full variable domain is CDKVTQSSPDQTVASGSEVVLLCTYDTVYSNPDLFWYRIRPDYSFQFVFYGDNSRSEGADFTQGRFSVKHILTQKAFHLVISPVRTEDSATYYCAPWGTYGLGDPDDKLIFGKGTRVTVEP.

Notes on this clone: This probably arose from a read error, given a far larger clone one base away. The chain recombines TRDV1 with TRDJ1, with 8 positions matching TRDD3. The CDR3 has 19 amino acids. Trimming removed 3 bases from V and 0 bases from J; junction bases left unmatched: 15. From germline, CDR1 is TSWWSYY and CDR2 QGS. CDR3 amino acids: CALGDLPRTGGSYTDKLIF. Written as DNA, the CDR3 is TGTGCTCTTGGGGATCTCCCCCGTACTGGGGGTTCGTACACCGATAAACTCATCTTT.

A remark on this clone: Only one base separates this from a far larger clonotype, so it likely reflects a read error. The sample has other DNA sequences that encode this CDR3 too. The chain carries TRDV1 and TRDJ1; the D gene is possibly TRDD2 (9 bases). V was pared by 2 bases and J by 0 bases, with 25 bases between. This CDR3 spans 20 amino acids. Per germline, CDR1 TSWWSYY and CDR2 QGS. CDR3 sequence reads: CALGEAFLRTGGLYTDKLIF. In DNA, the CDR3 is TGTGCTCTTGGGGAAGCCTTCCTACGGACTGGGGGTCTGTACACCGATAAACTCATCTTT.

In its sample, this clone is medium-sized. The V call is TRDV1, the J call TRDJ3; tentative D call: TRDD2 (6 bases). V was pared by 1 base and J by 0 bases, with 25 bases between. There are 23 residues in the CDR3. The germline CDR1 and CDR2 sequences are TSWWSYY and QGS. The DNA of the CDR3 is TGTGCTCTTGGGGAACGGGTTATTCCTAATGTGGGGACGAGCTCCTGGGACACCCGACAGATGTTTTTC. Translated: CALGERVIPNVGTSSWDTRQMFF.

This clone turned up a few times. This chain uses TRDV1 with TRDJ1; 9 nucleotides line up with TRDD3. V was clipped by 1 base and J by 0 bases; unmatched bases: 9. CDR3 length: 18 residues. The V gene's germline CDR1 is TSWWSYY and CDR2 QGS. The CDR3 sequence: CALGEPGDTGRYTDKLIF. The DNA of the CDR3 is TGTGCTCTTGGGGAACCGGGGGATACAGGGCGGTACACCGATAAACTCATCTTT.

A note on this clone: A far larger clone is only one base removed, so a read error is likely. The sample contains more than one DNA sequence encoding this CDR3. CDR3 sequence reads: CALGEPEDMFLPYWGGPWYTDKLIF. CDR3 coding DNA: TGTGCACTTGGGGAACCAGAGGACATGTTCCTACCTTACTGGGGGGGGCCGTGGTACACCGATAAACTCATCTTT. The chain couples TRDV1 to TRDJ1; the D gene is possibly TRDD3 (8 bases). CDR3 size: 25 residues. The V gene's germline CDR1 is TSWWSYY and CDR2 QGS.

This clone ranks as medium-sized. The genes are TRDV1 and TRDJ1, with D hard to call. This CDR3 is 19 amino acids long. The V and J ends lost 1 base and 6 bases respectively, with 27 bases between them. The V gene's germline CDR1 is TSWWSYY and CDR2 QGS. The CDR3 DNA is TGTGCTCTTGGGGAACGTTCCCGCCCTCAGACTTCTCAATCAAATAAACTCATCTTT. Translation gives CALGERSRPQTSQSNKLIF.